This TCR beta chain was sequenced in a study of T-cell memory formation after mild COVID-19. Study-wide results and caveats: A second wave expanding day 15 to 37 was CD4+-biased; contracting clones were balanced.

One entry per CDR3 protein results from TCRdb running MiXCR on the 5' RACE reads. The table records more than 450,000 distinct CDR3 sequences, over 15% of them present only once. In the case of this clonotype: What it binds is not known.

The CDR3 spans 15 residues. Germline V CDR1 and CDR2: MNHEY, SVGEGT. V was pared by 6 bases and J by 5 bases, with 11 bases of the junction left unmatched. This clonotype was obtained from an adult woman who had mild COVID-19 (a few samples of this study predate the infection). Cell type and time point are not known. Input material: PBMCs or a T cell subset sorted from them (not recorded which). The chain couples TRBV6-2 or TRBV6-3 to TRBJ1-2, with TRBD1 matching over 8 bases. The CDR3: CASRRWTGKEYGYTF. Here the CDR3 DNA reads TGTGCCAGCAGACGCTGGACAGGGAAGGAGTATGGCTACACCTTC.